The TCR beta chain described here comes from a study of blood T cell repertoires in COVID-19 (dated by TCRdb to 2019 to 2021). Regarding the complete study: The collaborator samples originated in the United States, Italy and Spain and spanned the acute and convalescent phases of COVID-19. The prospective study material was composed of cDNA or gDNA derived from T cells, B-cell-depleted T cells, or PBMCs. Deeply sampled blood TCRbeta repertoires from subjects exposed to, actively infected with, or recovered from COVID-19 were included in the dataset. The repertoires were made available in a free public database intended to serve as a resource for research on the immune response to SARS-CoV-2. Samples came from the ongoing ImmuneRACE study (first 160 participants) plus 1,254 subjects from 6 global collaborators. Nearly every sample came with metadata listing a de-identified subject ID, COVID-19 status, age in years and sex. Where HLA class I and class II types were available, the types were taken from metadata supplied by the sample provider, not from assay-based typing. General conclusions and limits of the study: How much clinical and demographic metadata was included differed by source and by participant, and the metadata was provided uncurated.

Whole blood was collected in K2EDTA tubes by collaborating institutions according to the institutions' own protocols. For TCRbeta analysis, collaborator samples were shipped as frozen whole blood, as isolated PBMCs, or as DNA extracted from either sample type. The immunoSEQ Assay, a bias-controlled multiplex PCR, was used to amplify TCRbeta CDR3 regions from genomic DNA. In the source study's methods: Within the assay, amplification of reference gene primers was used to estimate how many nucleated cells each sample contained. To quantify the absolute abundance of each unique TCRbeta CDR3 rearrangement, sequence reads were collapsed and filtered. For each sample, productive Simpson clonality was calculated by taking the square root of Simpson's diversity index across productive rearrangements. TCRdb obtained this table from immuneACCESS and retained in-frame rearrangements with V and J assigned. These tables miss some clones; where compared with another copy, unresolved V genes account for less than half of the shortfall, and the remainder is unexplained. The V and J calls and clone size were taken over from that table, and D and trimming were inferred from the DNA. In all, the sample holds some 200,000 clones, and roughly 84% of those were seen once. In total, the top ten clones hold 15% to 20% of the sample.

The CDR3 covers 15 residues, taking in both the cysteine and the phenylalanine. The DNA shown is the 45-base CDR3, in frame from base 1. Per the germline V gene (reference sequence), SGHNT is the CDR1 and YYREEE is the CDR2. At the junction V is shortened by 4 bases and J by 2 bases, with 12 bases in between. In the case of this clone: Its antigen is not yet known. Base quality data are lacking; no much larger clone is found one base away.

The material sequenced was peripheral blood. Recombination connected TRBV5-4 to TRBJ1-4; TRBD1 could be the D gene, as 6 bases match. This receptor was taken from a woman over 75 with active or convalescent COVID-19. The nucleotide sequence reads TGTGCCAGCAGCAGCCGGACAGCGACTAATGAAAAACTGTTTTTT. Its protein is CASSSRTATNEKLFF.